The 21 T cell receptor beta chains in this list originate from one sample, sequenced in a study of Graves' ophthalmopathy and Graves' hyperthyroidism. RNA transcripts served as template for amplifying TCR beta CDR3 sequences. The first round was an RT-PCR with HTBI primers, and the second round was a multiplex PCR. TCRdb independently ran MiXCR on the multiplex PCR reads; one entry per CDR3 protein. The sample carries over 500,000 distinct CDR3 sequences, 20% to 25% recorded once. Sample: peripheral blood. These receptors originate from a woman aged 18-29 years with stable Graves' hyperthyroidism. Some clones in this sample may be carry-over from other donors' samples.

This clonotype appeared a single time. The V gene is TRBV28, the J gene TRBJ1-1; D unresolved. The CDR3 totals 10 residues. Trimming took 6 bases from V and 11 from J, leaving 10 bases between them. The germline gives CDR1 MDHEN, CDR2 SYDVKM. The CDR3 is CASRETRAFF. CDR3 in DNA: TGTGCCAGCAGGGAGACAAGGGCTTTCTTT. The entire variable domain, with the rest obtained from reference TRBV28 and TRBJ1-1, is as follows: DVKVTQSSRYLVKRTGEKVFLECVQDMDHENMFWYRQDPGLGLRLIYFSYDVKMKEKGDIPEGYSVSREKKERFSLILESASTNQTSMYLCASRETRAFFGQGTRLTVV.

Points on this clonotype: A much more abundant neighbour one base away suggests this may be a read error. The V and J genes are TRBV6-2 or TRBV6-3 and TRBJ2-4; 8 nucleotides line up with TRBD2. CDR1 and CDR2 from the germline V gene are MNHEY and SVGEGT. The CDR3 totals 15 residues. CDR3 sequence: CASSSRRGGLDIHYF. The CDR3 DNA sequence: TGTGCCAGCAGTTCCCGCCGGGGGGGCCTGGACATTCATTACTTC.

In nucleotides, the CDR3 is TGCAGTGCAACAAACCGGGACGCCTGGACGGACGAGCAGTACTTC. Translation: CSATNRDAWTDEQYF. The V and J genes are TRBV20-1 and TRBJ2-7, with D perhaps given as TRBD1 or TRBD2 (5 bases each). CDR3 length equals 15 residues. Trimming removed 6 bases from V and 5 bases from J, with 23 bases in between. Germline V gene data show CDR1 as DFQATT and CDR2 as SNEGSKA (reference sequence).

This clonotype was detected many times. The V call is TRBV15, the J call TRBJ1-1; no clear D gene. The CDR3 loop spans 15 amino acids. Germline V lookup: CDR1 LNHNV, CDR2 YYDKDF (reference sequence). V lost 1 base and J 7 bases, leaving 16 bases between the germline ends. The CDR3 DNA sequence: TGTGCCACCAGCAGAGGGACGAACCGGCGGGTTGAAGCTTTCTTT. Encoded protein: CATSRGTNRRVEAFF.

Ten or more counts support this clonotype. The genes are TRBV7-2 and TRBJ2-5, with D possibly matching TRBD1 (6 bases). CDR3 length: 14 amino acids. V shed 6 bases and J shed 1 base, with 12 bases lying between them. From germline, CDR1 is SGHTA and CDR2 FQGNSA. CDR3 in amino acids: CASRPRGPQETQYF. The CDR3 region has the DNA TGTGCCAGCAGGCCCAGGGGACCCCAAGAGACCCAGTACTTC.

This clonotype was detected ten times or more. The V call is TRBV12-3 or TRBV12-4, the J call TRBJ2-2, with D perhaps being TRBD1 or TRBD2 (5 bases each). This CDR3 region has 14 residues. The V and J ends lost 5 bases and 6 bases respectively, with 13 bases between them. The CDR3 DNA reads as TGTGCCAGCAGTATCGGGACCGTACCCGGGGAGCTGTTTTTT. This translates into CASSIGTVPGELFF.

This clonotype was observed at least ten times. The rearrangement joins TRBV6-1 to TRBJ2-6; D is tentatively TRBD1 or TRBD2 (6 bases each). Germline V gene data show CDR1 as MNHNS and CDR2 as SASEGT. The V gene lost 3 bases and the J gene lost 0 bases, with 18 bases spanning the gap. CDR3 length: 19 amino acids. CDR3 amino acids: CASSEALGGIDSGANVLTF. The CDR3 DNA reads TGTGCCAGCAGTGAGGCCTTAGGGGGGATCGACTCTGGGGCCAACGTCCTGACTTTC.

J is TRBJ2-7 and V is TRBV5-1; 7 bases match TRBD1. CDR1 and CDR2 (germline): SGHRS, YFSETQ. The junction had 12 bases not matched to a gene; V was cut back by 6 bases and J by 0 bases. The CDR3 loop spans 16 amino acids. As DNA, the CDR3 is TGCGCCAGCAAGGCCGCGGAGACAGGGTCCTCCTACGAGCAGTACTTC. Protein: CASKAAETGSSYEQYF.

CDR3 sequence reads: CASSLMPNSGANVLTF. The DNA for the CDR3 is TGCGCCAGCAGCTTGATGCCGAACTCTGGGGCCAACGTCCTGACTTTC. V gene TRBV5-1 combines with J gene TRBJ2-6, with D hard to call. This CDR3 comprises 16 residues. Germline V CDR1 and CDR2: SGHRS, YFSETQ. The ends were cut back, 1 base at V and 0 bases at J, with 8 bases in the middle.

Only a few counts were recorded for this clonotype. The chain employs TRBV11-2 and TRBJ1-5; a weak D match, TRBD1 (5 bases). CDR1 SGHAT and CDR2 FQNNGV come from the germline V gene. The CDR3 covers 16 residues. V gave up 1 base and J gave up 3 bases, with 13 bases separating them. The CDR3 here is CASSLVPGGVNQPQHF. In DNA form, the CDR3 reads TGTGCCAGCAGCTTAGTTCCCGGGGGAGTCAATCAGCCCCAGCATTTT.

The rearrangement links TRBV28 to TRBJ2-5, with D perhaps matching TRBD1 or TRBD2 (5 bases each). Germline loops: CDR1 MDHEN, CDR2 SYDVKM. CDR3 length: 15 amino acids. V shed 1 base and J shed 2 bases, with 11 bases lying between them. As DNA, the CDR3 is TGTGCCAGCAGTTTATTGTTGGGGGATCAAGAGACCCAGTACTTC. Protein product: CASSLLLGDQETQYF.

This clonotype was recorded at least ten times. The V call is TRBV6-1, the J call TRBJ2-5; D gene unclear. The germline CDR1 and CDR2 sequences are MNHNS and SASEGT. There are 11 residues in the CDR3. V lost 6 bases to trimming and J lost 0 bases, with 2 bases between them. DNA of the CDR3: TGTGCCAGCAGCCACCAAGAGACCCAGTACTTC. It translates to CASSHQETQYF.

The J gene is TRBJ1-5, the V gene TRBV28; D perhaps matches TRBD1 (5 bases). With 5 bases removed from V and 5 bases from J, the gap between germline ends came to 19 bases. In germline, CDR1 is MDHEN, CDR2 SYDVKM. The CDR3 consists of 16 residues. CDR3 residues: CASSPLTGGGDQPQHF. The CDR3 DNA follows: TGTGCCAGCAGTCCCCTGACGGGGGGTGGCGATCAGCCCCAGCATTTT. The full variable domain, rest sourced from reference TRBV28 and TRBJ1-5, is DVKVTQSSRYLVKRTGEKVFLECVQDMDHENMFWYRQDPGLGLRLIYFSYDVKMKEKGDIPEGYSVSREKKERFSLILESASTNQTSMYLCASSPLTGGGDQPQHFGDGTRLSIL.

The chain couples TRBV6-2 or TRBV6-3 to TRBJ1-1; D is unclear. The CDR3 runs to 13 residues. V lost 8 bases and J lost 5, with 15 bases in between. In germline, CDR1 is MNHEY, CDR2 SVGEGT. The CDR3 nucleotides read TGTGCCAGCCAGCGAGGGTATCGGACTGAAGCTTTCTTT. Translation gives CASQRGYRTEAFF.

The rearrangement uses TRBV28 and TRBJ1-1; D possibly corresponds to TRBD1 (5 bases). The V end was cut by 6 bases, the J end by 7 bases, with 18 bases between. The CDR3 runs 14 residues. CDR1 and CDR2 from the germline V gene are MDHEN and SYDVKM. The CDR3 DNA reads as TGTGCCAGCAGCCTTATCGGGACGGACGATGAAGCTTTCTTT. Its translation: CASSLIGTDDEAFF.

This clonotype was found a few times. The chain recombines TRBV20-1 with TRBJ1-6; D is unclear. With 3 bases removed from V and 5 bases from J, the gap between germline ends came to 11 bases. There are 14 residues in the CDR3. Per germline, CDR1 DFQATT and CDR2 SNEGSKA (reference sequence). CDR3 region: CSARALINNSPLHF. Written as DNA, the CDR3 is TGCAGTGCTAGGGCCCTGATCAATAATTCACCCCTCCACTTT.

This clonotype was found many times. A much larger clone is a single base away; this may be a read error. The chain carries TRBV14 and TRBJ2-7; D is ambiguous. The germline CDR1 and CDR2 sequences are SGHDN and FVKESK. CDR3 length: 10 amino acids. Trimming pared 4 bases from V and 6 bases from J, leaving 4 bases between. CDR3 protein: CASSLFEQYF. The DNA for the CDR3 is TGTGCCAGCAGCCTCTTCGAGCAGTACTTC.

This clonotype came up a few times. The rearrangement links TRBV5-1 to TRBJ2-5; D is perhaps TRBD2 (5 bases). Trimming removed 0 bases from V and 1 base from J, with 10 bases in between. Germline V gene sequence: CDR1 SGHRS, CDR2 YFSETQ. This CDR3 is built from 15 residues. CDR3 sequence: CASSLGEKTQETQYF. DNA for the CDR3: TGCGCCAGCAGCTTGGGGGAGAAGACCCAAGAGACCCAGTACTTC. Supplemented by reference TRBV5-1 and TRBJ2-5, the full variable domain reads KAGVTQTPRYLIKTRGQQVTLSCSPISGHRSVSWYQQTPGQGLQFLFEYFSETQRNKGNFPGRFSGRQFSNSRSEMNVSTLELGDSALYLCASSLGEKTQETQYFGPGTRLLVL.

This clonotype has a count of ten or more. This sequence joins TRBV6-2 or TRBV6-3 and TRBJ2-7, with 7 bases fitting TRBD2. Germline trimming cut 3 bases from V and 2 bases from J; bases unmatched to any gene: 4. CDR1 is MNHEY and CDR2 is SVGEGT in the germline V gene. This CDR3 contains 14 residues. Written as DNA, the CDR3 is TGTGCCAGCAGTTATAAGGGACTAACCTACGAGCAGTACTTC. This sequence encodes CASSYKGLTYEQYF.

There are a few counts of this clonotype. J is TRBJ2-7 and V is TRBV3-1; 7 bases are shared with TRBD1. The trim removed 4 bases at V and 5 bases at J, leaving 8 bases unmatched. CDR3 length: 14 residues. The germline V gene encodes CDR1 LGHDT and CDR2 YNNKEL (reference sequence). CDR3 sequence reads: CASSLRQGMHEQYF. The CDR3 DNA follows: TGTGCCAGCAGCCTCCGACAGGGAATGCACGAGCAGTACTTC.

This clonotype was observed at least ten times. The rearrangement links TRBV6-2 or TRBV6-3 to TRBJ2-2; 7 nucleotides match TRBD1. The CDR3 spans 16 residues. Germline loops: CDR1 MNHEY, CDR2 SVGEGT. The J segment lost 2 bases and the V segment lost 3 bases, leaving 6 bases of the junction unmatched. The CDR3 bases are TGTGCCAGCAGTTATCGGACAGGCATTAACACCGGGGAGCTGTTTTTT. Translating gives CASSYRTGINTGELFF.